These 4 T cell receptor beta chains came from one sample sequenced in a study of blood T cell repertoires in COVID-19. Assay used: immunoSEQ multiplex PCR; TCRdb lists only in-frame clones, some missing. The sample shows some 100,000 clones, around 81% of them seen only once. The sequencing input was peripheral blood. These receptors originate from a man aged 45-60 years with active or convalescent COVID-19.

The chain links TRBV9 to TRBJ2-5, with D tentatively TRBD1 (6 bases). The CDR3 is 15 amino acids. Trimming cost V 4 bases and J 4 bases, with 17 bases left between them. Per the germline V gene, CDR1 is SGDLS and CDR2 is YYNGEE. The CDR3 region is CASSLRPGQGETQYF. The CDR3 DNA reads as TGTGCCAGCAGCTTAAGACCGGGACAAGGAGAGACCCAGTACTTC. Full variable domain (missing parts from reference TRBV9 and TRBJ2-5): DSGVTQTPKHLITATGQRVTLRCSPRSGDLSVYWYQQSLDQGLQFLIQYYNGEERAKGNILERFSAQQFPDLHSELNLSSLELGDSALYFCASSLRPGQGETQYFGPGTRLLVL.

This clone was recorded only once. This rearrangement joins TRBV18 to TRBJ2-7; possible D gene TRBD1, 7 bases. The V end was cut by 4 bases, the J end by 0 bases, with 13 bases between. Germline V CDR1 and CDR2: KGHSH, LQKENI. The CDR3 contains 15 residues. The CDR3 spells CASSRLEGASYEQYF. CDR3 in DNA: TGTGCCAGCTCACGACTGGAGGGGGCCTCCTACGAGCAGTACTTC. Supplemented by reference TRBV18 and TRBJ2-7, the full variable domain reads NAGVMQNPRHLVRRRGQEARLRCSPMKGHSHVYWYRQLPEEGLKFMVYLQKENIIDESGMPKERFSAEFPKEGPSILRIQQVVRGDSAAYFCASSRLEGASYEQYFGPGTRLTVT.

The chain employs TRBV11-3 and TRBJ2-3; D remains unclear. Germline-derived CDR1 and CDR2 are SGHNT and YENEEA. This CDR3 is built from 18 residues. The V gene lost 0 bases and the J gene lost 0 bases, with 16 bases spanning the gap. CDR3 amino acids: CASSLESVRQTSTDTQYF. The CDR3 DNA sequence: TGTGCCAGCAGCTTAGAATCGGTTCGGCAGACTAGCACAGATACGCAGTATTTT.

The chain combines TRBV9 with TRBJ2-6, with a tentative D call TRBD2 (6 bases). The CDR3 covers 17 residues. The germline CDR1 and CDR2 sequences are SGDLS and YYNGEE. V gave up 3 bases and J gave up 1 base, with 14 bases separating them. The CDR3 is CASSASGLLSGANVLTF. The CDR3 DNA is TGTGCCAGCAGCGCTTCGGGACTCTTATCTGGGGCCAACGTCCTGACTTTC. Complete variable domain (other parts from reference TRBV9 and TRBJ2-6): DSGVTQTPKHLITATGQRVTLRCSPRSGDLSVYWYQQSLDQGLQFLIQYYNGEERAKGNILERFSAQQFPDLHSELNLSSLELGDSALYFCASSASGLLSGANVLTFGAGSRLTVL.